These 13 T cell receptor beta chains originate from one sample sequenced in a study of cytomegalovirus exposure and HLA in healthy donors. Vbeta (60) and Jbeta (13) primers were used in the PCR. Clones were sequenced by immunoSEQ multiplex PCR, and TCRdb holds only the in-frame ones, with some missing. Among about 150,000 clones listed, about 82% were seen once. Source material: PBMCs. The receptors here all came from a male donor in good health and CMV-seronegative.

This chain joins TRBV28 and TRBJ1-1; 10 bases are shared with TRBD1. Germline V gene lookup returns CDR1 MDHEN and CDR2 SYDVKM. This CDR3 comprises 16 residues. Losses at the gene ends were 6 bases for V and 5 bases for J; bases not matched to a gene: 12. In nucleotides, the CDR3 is TGTGCCAGCAGAGAACCCCCGGGACAGGGGAGTACTGAAGCTTTCTTT. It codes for CASREPPGQGSTEAFF. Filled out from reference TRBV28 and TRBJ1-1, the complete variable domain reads DVKVTQSSRYLVKRTGEKVFLECVQDMDHENMFWYRQDPGLGLRLIYFSYDVKMKEKGDIPEGYSVSREKKERFSLILESASTNQTSMYLCASREPPGQGSTEAFFGQGTRLTVV.

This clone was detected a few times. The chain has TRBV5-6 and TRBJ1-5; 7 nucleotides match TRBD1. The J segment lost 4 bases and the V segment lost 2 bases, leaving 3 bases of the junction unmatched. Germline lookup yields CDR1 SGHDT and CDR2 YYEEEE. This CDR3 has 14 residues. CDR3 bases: TGTGCCAGCAGCTTCGGACAGGCTAATCAGCCCCAGCATTTT. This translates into CASSFGQANQPQHF.

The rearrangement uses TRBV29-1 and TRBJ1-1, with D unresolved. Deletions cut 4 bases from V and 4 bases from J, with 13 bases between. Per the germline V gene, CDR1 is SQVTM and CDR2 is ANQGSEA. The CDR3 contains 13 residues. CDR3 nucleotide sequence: TGCAGCGTTGGGAGGGTGGGTCCCACTGAAGCTTTCTTT. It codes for CSVGRVGPTEAFF.

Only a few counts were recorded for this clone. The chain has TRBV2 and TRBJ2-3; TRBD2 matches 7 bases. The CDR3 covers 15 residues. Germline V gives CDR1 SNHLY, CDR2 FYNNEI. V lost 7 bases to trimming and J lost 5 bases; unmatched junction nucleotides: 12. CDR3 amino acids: CASIGGRKSGDTQYF. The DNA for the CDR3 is TGTGCCAGCATTGGCGGGAGAAAGTCGGGAGATACGCAGTATTTT.

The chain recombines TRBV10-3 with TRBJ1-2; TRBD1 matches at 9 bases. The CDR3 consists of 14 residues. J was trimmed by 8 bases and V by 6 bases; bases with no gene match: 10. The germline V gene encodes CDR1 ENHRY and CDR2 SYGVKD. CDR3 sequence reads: CAIRELQGAQGYTF. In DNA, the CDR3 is TGTGCCATCAGAGAACTACAGGGGGCTCAAGGCTACACCTTC.

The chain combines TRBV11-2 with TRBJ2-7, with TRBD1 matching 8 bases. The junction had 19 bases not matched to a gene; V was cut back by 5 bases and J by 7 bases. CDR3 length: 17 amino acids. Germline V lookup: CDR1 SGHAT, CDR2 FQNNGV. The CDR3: CASSTREGQGAGWEQYF. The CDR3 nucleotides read TGTGCCAGCAGCACCCGAGAGGGGCAGGGGGCTGGTTGGGAGCAGTACTTC.

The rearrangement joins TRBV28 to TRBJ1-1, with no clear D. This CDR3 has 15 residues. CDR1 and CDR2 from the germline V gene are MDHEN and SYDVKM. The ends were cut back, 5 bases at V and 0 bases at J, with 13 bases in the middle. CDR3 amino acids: CASSPLAGVNTEAFF. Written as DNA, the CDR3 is TGTGCCAGCAGTCCCCTAGCTGGTGTGAACACTGAAGCTTTCTTT. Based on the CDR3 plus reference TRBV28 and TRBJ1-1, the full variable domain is DVKVTQSSRYLVKRTGEKVFLECVQDMDHENMFWYRQDPGLGLRLIYFSYDVKMKEKGDIPEGYSVSREKKERFSLILESASTNQTSMYLCASSPLAGVNTEAFFGQGTRLTVV.

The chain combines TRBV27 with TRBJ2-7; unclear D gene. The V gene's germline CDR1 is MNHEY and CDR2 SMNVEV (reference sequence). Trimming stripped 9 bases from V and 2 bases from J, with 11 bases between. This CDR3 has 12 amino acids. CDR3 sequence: CASAREPYEQYF. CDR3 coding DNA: TGTGCCAGTGCCCGCGAGCCCTACGAGCAGTACTTC.

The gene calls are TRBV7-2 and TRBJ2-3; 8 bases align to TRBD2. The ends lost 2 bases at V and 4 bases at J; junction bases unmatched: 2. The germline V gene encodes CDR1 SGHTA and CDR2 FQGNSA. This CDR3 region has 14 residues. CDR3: CASSLLAGPDTQYF. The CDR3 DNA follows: TGTGCCAGCAGCTTATTAGCGGGACCAGATACGCAGTATTTT.

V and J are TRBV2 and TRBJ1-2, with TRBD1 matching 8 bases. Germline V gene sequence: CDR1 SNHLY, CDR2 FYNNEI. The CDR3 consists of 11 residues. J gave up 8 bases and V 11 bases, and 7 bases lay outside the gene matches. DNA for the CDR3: TGTGCCTTCAGGGGGCTCACAGGCTACACCTTC. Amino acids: CAFRGLTGYTF.

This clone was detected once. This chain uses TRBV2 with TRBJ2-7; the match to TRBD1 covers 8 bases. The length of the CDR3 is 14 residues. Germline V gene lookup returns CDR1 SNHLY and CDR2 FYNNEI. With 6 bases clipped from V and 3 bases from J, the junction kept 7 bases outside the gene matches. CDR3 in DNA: TGTGCCAGCAGGGGGACAGGCCGCTTCTACGAGCAGTACTTC. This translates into CASRGTGRFYEQYF.

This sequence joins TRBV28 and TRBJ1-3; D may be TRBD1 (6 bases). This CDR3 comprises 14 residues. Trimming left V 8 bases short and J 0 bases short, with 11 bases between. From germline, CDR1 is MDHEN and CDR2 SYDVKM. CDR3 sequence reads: CASWGGASGNTIYF. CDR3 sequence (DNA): TGTGCCAGCTGGGGGGGGGCCTCTGGAAACACCATATATTTT.

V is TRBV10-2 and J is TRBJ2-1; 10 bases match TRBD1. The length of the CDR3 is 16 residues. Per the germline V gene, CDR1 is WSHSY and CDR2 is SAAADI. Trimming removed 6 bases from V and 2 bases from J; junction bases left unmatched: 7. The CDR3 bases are TGCGCCAGCAGGCCGTCGGGACAGGGGCCCTACAATGAGCAGTTCTTC. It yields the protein CASRPSGQGPYNEQFF.